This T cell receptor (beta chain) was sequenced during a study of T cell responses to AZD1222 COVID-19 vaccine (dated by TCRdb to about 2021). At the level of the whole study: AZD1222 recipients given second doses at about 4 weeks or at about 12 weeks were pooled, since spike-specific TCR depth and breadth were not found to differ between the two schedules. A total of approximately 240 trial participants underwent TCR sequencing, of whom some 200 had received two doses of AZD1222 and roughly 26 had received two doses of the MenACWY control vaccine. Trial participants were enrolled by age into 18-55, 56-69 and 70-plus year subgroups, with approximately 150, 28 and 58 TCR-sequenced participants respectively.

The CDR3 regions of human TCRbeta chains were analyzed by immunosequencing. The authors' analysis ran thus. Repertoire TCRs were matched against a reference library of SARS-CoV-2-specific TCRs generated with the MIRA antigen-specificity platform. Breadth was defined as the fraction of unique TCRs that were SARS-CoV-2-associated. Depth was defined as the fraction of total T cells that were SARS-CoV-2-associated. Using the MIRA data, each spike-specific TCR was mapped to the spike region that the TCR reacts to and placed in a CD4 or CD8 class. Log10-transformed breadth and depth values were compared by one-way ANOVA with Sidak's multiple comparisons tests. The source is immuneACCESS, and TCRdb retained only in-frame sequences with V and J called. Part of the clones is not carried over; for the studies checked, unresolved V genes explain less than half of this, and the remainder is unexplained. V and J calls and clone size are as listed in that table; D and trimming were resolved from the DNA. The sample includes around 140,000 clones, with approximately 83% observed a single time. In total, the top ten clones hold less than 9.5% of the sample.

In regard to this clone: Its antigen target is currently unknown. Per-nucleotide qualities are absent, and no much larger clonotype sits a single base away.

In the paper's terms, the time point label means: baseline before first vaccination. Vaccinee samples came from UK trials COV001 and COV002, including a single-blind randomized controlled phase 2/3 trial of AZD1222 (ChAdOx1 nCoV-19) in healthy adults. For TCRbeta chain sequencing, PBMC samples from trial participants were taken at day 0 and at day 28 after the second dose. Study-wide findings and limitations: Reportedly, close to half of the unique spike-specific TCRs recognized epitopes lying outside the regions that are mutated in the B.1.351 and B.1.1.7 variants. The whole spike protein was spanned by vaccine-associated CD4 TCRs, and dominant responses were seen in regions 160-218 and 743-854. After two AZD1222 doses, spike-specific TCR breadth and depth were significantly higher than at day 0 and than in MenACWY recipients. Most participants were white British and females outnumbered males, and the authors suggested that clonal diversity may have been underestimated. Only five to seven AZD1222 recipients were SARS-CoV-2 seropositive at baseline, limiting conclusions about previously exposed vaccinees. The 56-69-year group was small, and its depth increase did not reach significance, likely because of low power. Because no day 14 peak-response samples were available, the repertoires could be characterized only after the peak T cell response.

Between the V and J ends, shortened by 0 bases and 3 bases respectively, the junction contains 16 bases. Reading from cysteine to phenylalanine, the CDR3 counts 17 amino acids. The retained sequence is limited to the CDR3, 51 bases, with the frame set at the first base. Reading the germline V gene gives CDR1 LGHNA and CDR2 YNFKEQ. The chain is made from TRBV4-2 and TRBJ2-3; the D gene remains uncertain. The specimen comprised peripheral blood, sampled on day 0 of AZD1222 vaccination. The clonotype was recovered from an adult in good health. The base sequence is TGTGCCAGCAGCCAAGATTATGGGCAGATGAGTACAGATACGCAGTATTTT. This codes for CASSQDYGQMSTDTQYF.